The 5 T cell receptor beta chains in this list originate from one sample, sequenced in a study of blood T cell repertoires in COVID-19 (dated by TCRdb to 2020 to 2021). The protocol used for the library was the immunoSEQ multiplex PCR assay. The clones in this table, taken by TCRdb from immuneACCESS, are in-frame only. Not every clone is retained; where verified, under half of the shortfall comes from an unresolved V gene, and the cause of the rest is unknown. This sample has 200,000 to 250,000 clones in its table, and 75% to 90% of those were observed once. Around 6.5% of the sample is in the top ten clones. Sample: peripheral blood. All receptors derive from a man aged 55 to 70 who had recovered from COVID-19.

CDR3 DNA sequence: TGTGCCAGCAGCTTACTAGAGACCCAGTACTTC. Protein sequence: CASSLLETQYF. This chain connects TRBV7-8 to TRBJ2-5; the D is unclear. Germline values: CDR1 SGHVS, CDR2 FQNEAQ. The V end lost 2 bases, the J end lost 4 bases, and 2 bases lay between the germline ends. The CDR3 is 11 amino acids.

The chain couples TRBV27 to TRBJ1-5; the D is unclear. Trimming cost V 2 bases and J 0 bases, with 11 bases left between them. The CDR3 totals 16 residues. CDR1 MNHEY and CDR2 SMNVEV come from the germline V gene (reference sequence). The CDR3 protein is CASSLTAAFSNQPQHF. CDR3 nucleotide sequence: TGTGCCAGCAGTTTAACGGCGGCGTTTAGCAATCAGCCCCAGCATTTT.

The chain recombines TRBV10-3 with TRBJ2-5; perhaps TRBD1 as D (7 bases). The CDR3 totals 13 residues. CDR1 is ENHRY, CDR2 SYGVKD, per germline. V gave up 6 bases and J gave up 4 bases, with 12 bases separating them. This chain's CDR3 is CAISRQGGETQYF. CDR3 DNA sequence: TGTGCCATCAGCCGACAGGGAGGAGAGACCCAGTACTTC.

The chain carries TRBV10-3 and TRBJ2-2, with 11 bases identical to TRBD1. Germline-derived CDR1 and CDR2 are ENHRY and SYGVKD. The CDR3 consists of 14 residues. The junction had 3 bases not matched to a gene; V was cut back by 6 bases and J by 6 bases. For the CDR3, the DNA is TGTGCCATCAGAGGGACAGGGGGTTCCGGGGAGCTGTTTTTT. Protein: CAIRGTGGSGELFF.

CDR3 in amino acids: CASSPLTVATEAFF. The DNA of the CDR3 is TGCGCCAGCAGCCCCCTGACAGTGGCGACTGAAGCTTTCTTT. The chain couples TRBV5-1 to TRBJ1-1; D might be TRBD1 (5 bases). Germline loops: CDR1 SGHRS, CDR2 YFSETQ. The CDR3 consists of 14 residues. V was cut by 4 bases and J by 5 bases, with 15 bases left in between. Based on the CDR3 plus reference TRBV5-1 and TRBJ1-1, the full variable domain is KAGVTQTPRYLIKTRGQQVTLSCSPISGHRSVSWYQQTPGQGLQFLFEYFSETQRNKGNFPGRFSGRQFSNSRSEMNVSTLELGDSALYLCASSPLTVATEAFFGQGTRLTVV.